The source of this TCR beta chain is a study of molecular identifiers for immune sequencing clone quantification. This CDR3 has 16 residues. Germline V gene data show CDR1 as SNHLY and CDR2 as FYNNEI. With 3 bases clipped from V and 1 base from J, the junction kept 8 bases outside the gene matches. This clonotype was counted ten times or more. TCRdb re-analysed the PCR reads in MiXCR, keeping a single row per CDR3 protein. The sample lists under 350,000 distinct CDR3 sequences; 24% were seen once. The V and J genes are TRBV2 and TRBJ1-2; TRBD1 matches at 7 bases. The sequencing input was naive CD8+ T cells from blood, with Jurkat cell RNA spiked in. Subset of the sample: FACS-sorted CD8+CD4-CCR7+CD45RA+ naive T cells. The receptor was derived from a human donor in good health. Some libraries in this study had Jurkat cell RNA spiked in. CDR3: CASSESRDRINYGYTF. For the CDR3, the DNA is TGTGCCAGCAGTGAGTCCCGGGACAGAATTAACTATGGCTACACCTTC.